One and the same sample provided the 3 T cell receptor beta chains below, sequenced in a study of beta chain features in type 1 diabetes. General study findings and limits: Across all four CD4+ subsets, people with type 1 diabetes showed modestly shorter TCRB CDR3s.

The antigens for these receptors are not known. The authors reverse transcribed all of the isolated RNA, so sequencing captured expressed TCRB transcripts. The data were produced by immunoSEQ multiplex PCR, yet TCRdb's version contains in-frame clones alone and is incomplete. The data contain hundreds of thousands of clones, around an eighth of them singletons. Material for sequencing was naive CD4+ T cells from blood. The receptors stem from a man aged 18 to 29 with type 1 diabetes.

As DNA, the CDR3 is TGTGCCAGCAGCTTAATCGGGGAGGAGGGGACTGAAGCTTTCTTT. Encoded protein: CASSLIGEEGTEAFF. The J gene is TRBJ1-1, the V gene TRBV7-2, with D maybe TRBD1 (5 bases). This CDR3 comprises 15 residues. Trimming took 2 bases from V and 5 from J, leaving 15 bases between them. Per germline, CDR1 SGHTA and CDR2 FQGNSA. The whole variable domain, remainder taken from reference TRBV7-2 and TRBJ1-1, is GAGVSQSPSNKVTEKGKDVELRCDPISGHTALYWYRQSLGQGLEFLIYFQGNSAPDKSGLPSDRFSAERTGGSVSTLTIQRTQQEDSAVYLCASSLIGEEGTEAFFGQGTRLTVV.

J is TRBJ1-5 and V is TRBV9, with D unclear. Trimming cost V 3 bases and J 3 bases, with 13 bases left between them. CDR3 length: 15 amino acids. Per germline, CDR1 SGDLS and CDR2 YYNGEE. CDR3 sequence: CASSGSDRYNQPQHF. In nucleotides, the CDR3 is TGTGCCAGCAGCGGATCGGACCGATACAATCAGCCCCAGCATTTT.

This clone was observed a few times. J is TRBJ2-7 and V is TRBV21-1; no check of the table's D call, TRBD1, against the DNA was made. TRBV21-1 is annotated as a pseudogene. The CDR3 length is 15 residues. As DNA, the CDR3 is TGTGCCAGTTTCTCCCGGGACAGGGCAATTGACGAGCAGTACTTC. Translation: CASFSRDRAIDEQYF.